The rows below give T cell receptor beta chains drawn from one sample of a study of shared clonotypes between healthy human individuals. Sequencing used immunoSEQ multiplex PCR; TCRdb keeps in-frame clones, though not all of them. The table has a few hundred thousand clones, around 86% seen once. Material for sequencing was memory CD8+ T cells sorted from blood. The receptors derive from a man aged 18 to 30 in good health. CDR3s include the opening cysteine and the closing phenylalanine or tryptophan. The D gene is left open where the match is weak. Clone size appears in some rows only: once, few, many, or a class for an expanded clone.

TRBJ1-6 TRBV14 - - CASSLLQGSPLHF TGTGCCAGCAGCCTATTACAGGGTTCACCCCTCCACTTT
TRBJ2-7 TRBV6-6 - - CASSYGLNSYEQYF TGTGCCAGCAGTTACGGGCTGAACTCCTACGAGCAGTACTTC
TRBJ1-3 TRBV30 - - CAWNQDQSGNTIYF TGTGCCTGGAATCAGGACCAGTCTGGAAACACCATATATTTT
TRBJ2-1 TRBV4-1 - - CASSQDARNEQFF TGCGCCAGCAGCCAGGACGCAAGGAATGAGCAGTTCTTC
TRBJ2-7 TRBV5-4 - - CASSGAPTREQYF TGTGCCAGCAGCGGCGCGCCTACTAGAGAGCAGTACTTC
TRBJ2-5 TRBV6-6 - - CASSYSGETQYF TGTGCCAGCAGTTACTCGGGTGAGACCCAGTACTTC
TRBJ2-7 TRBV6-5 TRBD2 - CASSPGTSGSYEQYF TGTGCCAGCAGCCCCGGGACTAGCGGATCCTACGAGCAGTACTTC
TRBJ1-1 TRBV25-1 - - CASSEFLENTEAFF TGTGCCAGCAGTGAATTTCTGGAGAACACTGAAGCTTTCTTT
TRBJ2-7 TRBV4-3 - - CASSQDRGFGGQYF TGCGCCAGCAGCCAAGATAGAGGGTTTGGGGGGCAGTACTTC
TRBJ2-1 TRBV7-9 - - CASSLSSRDEQFF TGTGCCAGCAGCCTGTCCTCGAGGGATGAGCAGTTCTTC
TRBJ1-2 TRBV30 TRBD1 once CAWSVGLSNRGQISYTF TGTGCCTGGAGTGTAGGGTTGTCTAACAGGGGGCAGATAAGCTACACCTTC
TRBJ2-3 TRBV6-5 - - CASSYSSVSTDTQYF TGTGCCAGCAGTTACTCGAGTGTGAGCACAGATACGCAGTATTTT
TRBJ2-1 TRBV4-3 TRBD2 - CASSQERLAGGGDEQFF TGCGCCAGCAGCCAAGAGAGACTAGCGGGAGGGGGGGATGAGCAGTTCTTC
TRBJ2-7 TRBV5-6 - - CASSLGIYEQYF TGTGCCAGCAGCTTGGGTATTTACGAGCAGTACTTC
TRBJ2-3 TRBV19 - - CASSMVPRDTQYF TGTGCCAGTAGTATGGTTCCCCGGGATACGCAGTATTTT
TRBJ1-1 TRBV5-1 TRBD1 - CASFGTGNTEAFF TGCGCCAGCTTTGGGACAGGGAACACTGAAGCTTTCTTT
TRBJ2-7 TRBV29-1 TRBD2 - CSVDGGFSRSGRSHEQYF TGCAGCGTTGACGGAGGGTTTAGTCGAAGCGGGAGGTCCCACGAGCAGTACTTC
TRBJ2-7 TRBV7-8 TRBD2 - CASSLGPAGLSYEQYF TGTGCCAGCAGCTTAGGGCCAGCGGGGCTCTCCTACGAGCAGTACTTC
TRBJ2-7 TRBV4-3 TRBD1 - CASSLRDRPYEQYF TGCGCCAGCAGCCTCCGGGACAGGCCATACGAGCAGTACTTC
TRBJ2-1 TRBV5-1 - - CASSLVQYNEQFF TGCGCCAGCAGCTTGGTACAGTACAATGAGCAGTTCTTC
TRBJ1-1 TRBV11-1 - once CASSLAQWTEAFF TGTGCCAGCAGCTTAGCGCAATGGACTGAAGCTTTCTTT
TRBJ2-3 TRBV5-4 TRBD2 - CASSLGLAGADTQYF TGTGCCAGCAGCTTGGGACTAGCGGGGGCAGATACGCAGTATTTT
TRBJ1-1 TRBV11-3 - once CASSLDTNTEAFF TGTGCCAGCAGCTTAGATACGAACACTGAAGCTTTCTTT
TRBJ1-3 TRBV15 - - CATSGGSGNTIYF TGTGCCACCAGCGGGGGATCTGGAAACACCATATATTTT
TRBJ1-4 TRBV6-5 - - CASRIQGRIGKLFF TGTGCCAGCAGGATACAGGGAAGGATTGGAAAACTGTTTTTT
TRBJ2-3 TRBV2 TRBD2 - CASSELAGKPDTQYF TGTGCCAGCAGTGAACTAGCGGGGAAGCCAGATACGCAGTATTTT
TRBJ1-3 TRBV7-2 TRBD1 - CASSDRGYSGNTIYF TGTGCCAGCAGCGACAGGGGGTATTCTGGAAACACCATATATTTT
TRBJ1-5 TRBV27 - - CASKGAGDHSNQPQHF TGTGCCAGCAAAGGCGCCGGGGACCATAGCAATCAGCCCCAGCATTTT
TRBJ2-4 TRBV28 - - CASSLRGGPNIQYF TGTGCCAGCAGTTTAAGGGGCGGACCCAACATTCAGTACTTC
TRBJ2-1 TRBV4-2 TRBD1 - CASSQEIQGAYNEQFF TGTGCCAGCAGCCAAGAGATACAGGGGGCGTACAATGAGCAGTTCTTC
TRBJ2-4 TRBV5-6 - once CASSATVGTDFGNIQYF TGTGCCAGCAGCGCGACAGTCGGTACGGATTTCGGAAACATTCAGTACTTC
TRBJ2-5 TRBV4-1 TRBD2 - CASSQVLSGGTQETQYF TGCGCCAGCAGCCAAGTTCTTAGCGGGGGCACACAAGAGACCCAGTACTTC
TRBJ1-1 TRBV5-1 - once CATKDSIMNTEAFF TGCGCCACCAAAGACAGTATCATGAACACTGAAGCTTTCTTT
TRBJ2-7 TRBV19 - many CASSMLRDSYEQYF TGTGCCAGTAGTATGTTAAGGGACTCCTACGAGCAGTACTTC
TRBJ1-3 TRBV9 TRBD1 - CASSAPIMGQGAGNTIYF TGTGCCAGCAGCGCGCCGATAATGGGACAGGGAGCTGGAAACACCATATATTTT
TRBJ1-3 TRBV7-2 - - CASSLYTGNTIYF TGTGCCAGCAGCTTATATACTGGAAACACCATATATTTT
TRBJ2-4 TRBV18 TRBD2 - CASSALAVRTTTNIQYF TGTGCCAGCTCAGCACTAGCGGTGCGCACCACTACAAACATTCAGTACTTC
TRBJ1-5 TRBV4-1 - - CASSQDEGVYSNQPQHF TGCGCCAGCAGCCAAGATGAGGGGGTATACAGCAATCAGCCCCAGCATTTT
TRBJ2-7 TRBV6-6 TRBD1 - CASSETGGWNEQYF TGTGCCAGCAGTGAGACAGGGGGCTGGAACGAGCAGTACTTC
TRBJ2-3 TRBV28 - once CASSRDQGLNWIPDTQYF TGTGCCAGCAGTCGTGACCAAGGACTAAACTGGATCCCAGATACGCAGTATTTT
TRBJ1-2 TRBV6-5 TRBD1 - CASSSQGGYGYTF TGTGCCAGCAGCTCACAGGGGGGTTATGGCTACACCTTC
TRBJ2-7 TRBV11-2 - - CASSLPGTSSYEQYF TGTGCCAGCAGCTTACCCGGAACTAGCTCCTACGAGCAGTACTTC
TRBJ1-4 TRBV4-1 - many CASSQGLPTNEKLFF TGCGCCAGCAGCCAAGGGCTTCCAACTAATGAAAAACTGTTTTTT
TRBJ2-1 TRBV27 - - CASSLSFLAEADNEQFF TGTGCCAGCAGTTTATCTTTCCTGGCAGAGGCTGACAATGAGCAGTTCTTC
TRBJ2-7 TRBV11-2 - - CASSLLLSPYEQYF TGTGCCAGCAGCTTACTTTTAAGCCCCTACGAGCAGTACTTC
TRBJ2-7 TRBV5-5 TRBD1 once CASSWDRAPYEQYF TGTGCCAGCAGCTGGGACAGGGCGCCCTACGAGCAGTACTTC
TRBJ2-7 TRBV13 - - CASSSRLPLSSYEQYF TGTGCCAGCAGCTCCAGACTGCCACTGAGCTCCTACGAGCAGTACTTC
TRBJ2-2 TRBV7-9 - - CASSWPATGELFF TGTGCCAGCAGCTGGCCGGCCACCGGGGAGCTGTTTTTT
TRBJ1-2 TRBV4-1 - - CASSLLEGGDGYTF TGCGCCAGCAGCCTTTTAGAGGGAGGAGACGGCTACACCTTC
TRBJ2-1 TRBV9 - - CASSAPFSGGEQFF TGTGCCAGCAGCGCCCCATTTTCCGGCGGTGAGCAGTTCTTC
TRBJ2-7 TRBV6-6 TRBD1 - CASSDRGSSYEQYF TGTGCCAGCAGTGACAGGGGGAGCTCCTACGAGCAGTACTTC
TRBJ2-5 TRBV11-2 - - CASSRDRQETQYF TGTGCCAGCAGCCGAGACAGGCAAGAGACCCAGTACTTC
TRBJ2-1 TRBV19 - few CASSIFGYNEQFF TGTGCCAGTAGTATATTTGGATACAATGAGCAGTTCTTC
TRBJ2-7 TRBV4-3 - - CASSQGSRGTYEQYF TGCGCCAGCAGCCAAGGGAGCCGGGGCACCTACGAGCAGTACTTC
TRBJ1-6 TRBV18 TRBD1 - CASSPWRTGVTSPLHF TGTGCCAGCTCACCATGGAGGACAGGGGTGACATCACCCCTCCACTTT
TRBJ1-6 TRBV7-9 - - CASSSTTGLDSPLHF TGTGCCAGCAGCTCTACGACAGGTCTGGATTCACCCCTCCACTTT
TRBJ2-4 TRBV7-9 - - CASSPPLAKNIQYF TGTGCCAGCAGCCCTCCCCTAGCCAAAAACATTCAGTACTTC
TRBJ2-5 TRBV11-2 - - CASSLVGGNFGETQYF TGTGCCAGCAGCTTAGTGGGCGGGAATTTTGGAGAGACCCAGTACTTC
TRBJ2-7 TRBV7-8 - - CASRPTGSAYEQYF TGTGCCAGCAGGCCCACGGGGTCGGCCTACGAGCAGTACTTC